The T cell receptor beta chain under discussion was sequenced for a study of cytomegalovirus exposure and HLA in healthy donors. General study findings and limits: CMV serostatus was the sole immune exposure data available.

Turning to this clone: Its matching antigen is unknown.

Vbeta (60) and Jbeta (13) primers were used in the PCR. Data came from immunoSEQ multiplex PCR; TCRdb stores just in-frame clones and leaves some out. The sample lists fewer than 200,000 clones; 75% to 90% were seen once. Germline V CDR1 and CDR2: SGHNT, YYREEE (reference sequence). The trim removed 4 bases at V and 2 bases at J, leaving 5 bases unmatched. The CDR3 is 16 amino acids. The sample taken for sequencing was PBMCs. The chain uses TRBV5-4 and TRBJ2-2; TRBD2 matches at 10 bases. The sequence was obtained from a girl aged 2-10 years in good health and CMV-seropositive. The CDR3: CASSMTSGLNTGELFF. CDR3 bases: TGTGCCAGCAGCATGACTAGCGGGCTAAACACCGGGGAGCTGTTTTTT.